Below are 14 T cell receptor beta chains sequenced from a single sample in a study of T cells in localized non-small cell lung cancer. Profiling relied on immunoSEQ multiplex PCR, and the TCRdb table lists in-frame clones only, not all of them. This table has approximately 1,800 clones, around a quarter appearing once. The sequences come from normal lung tissue next to the tumor, collected before any cancer treatment. The receptors stem from a male donor aged 60 or older with stage II lung adenocarcinoma.

The chain is built from TRBV18 and TRBJ1-2; unclear D gene. V lost 2 bases and J 7 bases, leaving 11 bases between the germline ends. The CDR3 is 13 residues long. Germline V gene sequence: CDR1 KGHSH, CDR2 LQKENI. The DNA for the CDR3 is TGTGCCAGCTCACCAGTACCGTGGACTGGCTACACCTTC. Amino acid sequence: CASSPVPWTGYTF.

V is TRBV6-8 and J is TRBJ2-1, with no clear D. V was clipped by 0 bases and J by 9 bases, with 12 bases between them. Germline V gene sequence: CDR1 MNHGY, CDR2 SAAAGT. The CDR3 totals 14 residues. The CDR3 is CASSYSLPGIEQFF. Here the CDR3 DNA reads TGTGCCAGCAGTTACTCGCTCCCCGGCATTGAGCAGTTCTTC.

This clone occurred many times. V is TRBV7-6 and J is TRBJ2-2, with 9 bases matching TRBD2. The CDR3 runs 19 residues. V trimming: 7 bases; J trimming: 0 bases; junction bases outside the gene matches: 15. CDR1 SGHVS and CDR2 FNYEAQ come from the germline V gene. The CDR3 nucleotides are TGTGCCAGCAAAAATAGCGGGAGCCACCCTTCGTCGAACACCGGGGAGCTGTTTTTT. Amino acids: CASKNSGSHPSSNTGELFF.

In nucleotides, the CDR3 is TGTGCCAGCTCGCCAGACAATCAGCCCCAGCATTTT. Protein: CASSPDNQPQHF. The gene calls are TRBV18 and TRBJ1-5; D gene uncertain. V was clipped by 6 bases and J by 3 bases, with 6 bases between them. Per the germline V gene, CDR1 is KGHSH and CDR2 is LQKENI. This CDR3 has 12 residues.

This clone came up a few times. The chain combines TRBV19 with TRBJ1-5; D not certain. The CDR3 extends over 14 amino acids. Germline V lookup: CDR1 LNHDA, CDR2 SQIVND (reference sequence). Trimming shortened V by 11 bases and J by 1 base, and 15 bases separated the two germline ends. CDR3 sequence: CAASSRGSNQPQHF. In DNA form, the CDR3 reads TGTGCCGCTTCTTCCCGCGGGAGCAATCAGCCCCAGCATTTT. Full variable domain (remainder filled in from reference TRBV19 and TRBJ1-5): DGGITQSPKYLFRKEGQNVTLSCEQNLNHDAMYWYRQDPGQGLRLIYYSQIVNDFQKGDIAEGYSVSREKKESFPLTVTSAQKNPTAFYLCAASSRGSNQPQHFGDGTRLSIL.

The chain recombines TRBV28 with TRBJ2-7, with 7 bases identical to TRBD1. Germline V gene lookup returns CDR1 MDHEN and CDR2 SYDVKM. J was trimmed by 3 bases and V by 6 bases; bases with no gene match: 14. CDR3 length equals 16 residues. DNA of the CDR3: TGTGCCAGCAGGACAAACCGACGGGACAGAGTCTACGAGCAGTACTTC. Amino acid sequence: CASRTNRRDRVYEQYF.

This chain links TRBV19 with TRBJ1-4; possible D gene TRBD1, 6 bases. The CDR3 loop spans 15 amino acids. CDR1 LNHDA and CDR2 SQIVND come from the germline V gene (reference sequence). V was pared by 6 bases and J by 0 bases, with 11 bases between. Here the CDR3 DNA reads TGTGCCAGTAGCCACCGACAGGCAACTAATGAAAAACTGTTTTTT. Amino acid sequence: CASSHRQATNEKLFF.

By share of the sample, this clone is medium-sized. The rearrangement joins TRBV6-8 to TRBJ2-6; D ambiguous. Trimming left V 4 bases short and J 0 bases short, with 10 bases between. The CDR3 runs 16 residues. Germline loops: CDR1 MNHGY, CDR2 SAAAGT. The CDR3: CASSFVKVSGANVLTF. CDR3 nucleotides: TGTGCCAGCAGTTTTGTTAAAGTCTCTGGGGCCAACGTCCTGACTTTC.

This clone has just a few counts. This chain connects TRBV6-8 to TRBJ1-1, with D uncertain. Germline CDR1 is MNHGY and CDR2 is SAAAGT. This CDR3 is built from 14 residues. V was clipped by 6 bases and J by 6 bases, with 17 bases between them. The CDR3 nucleotides read TGTGCCAGCAGGAAAGGAGAACGCGTCTCTGAAGCTTTCTTT. Translated, it gives CASRKGERVSEAFF.

The table lists this clone with many counts. The J gene is TRBJ1-2, the V gene TRBV11-3; D not certain. V was pared by 1 base and J by 5 bases, with 11 bases between. The CDR3 sequence is 14 residues long. Germline values: CDR1 SGHNT, CDR2 YENEEA. The CDR3 loop is CASSLVSPVYGYTF. The CDR3 region has the DNA TGTGCCAGCAGCTTAGTATCCCCAGTGTATGGCTACACCTTC. The full variable domain, rest sourced from reference TRBV11-3 and TRBJ1-2, is EAGVVQSPRYKIIEKKQPVAFWCNPISGHNTLYWYLQNLGQGPELLIRYENEEAVDDSQLPKDRFSAERLKGVDSTLKIQPAELGDSAVYLCASSLVSPVYGYTFGSGTRLTVV.

The table lists this clone with a count of one. The chain has TRBV19 and TRBJ2-5; perhaps TRBD1 as D (6 bases). Trimming shortened V by 3 bases and J by 4 bases, and 12 bases separated the two germline ends. The CDR3 sequence is 14 residues long. Germline values: CDR1 LNHDA, CDR2 SQIVND (reference sequence). This CDR3 reads CASSIAGAGETQYF. The CDR3 region has the DNA TGTGCCAGTAGTATTGCAGGGGCTGGAGAGACCCAGTACTTC.

The V and J genes are TRBV5-1 and TRBJ1-4, with a weak D call TRBD1 (6 bases). This CDR3 region has 14 residues. Germline values: CDR1 SGHRS, CDR2 YFSETQ. The V and J ends lost 7 bases and 0 bases respectively, with 10 bases between them. The CDR3, as DNA: TGCGCCAGCCTCGGGGGGCCAACTAATGAAAAACTGTTTTTT. It encodes CASLGGPTNEKLFF.

This clone was seen only a few times. The chain joins TRBV28 to TRBJ1-5, with D perhaps TRBD1 (5 bases). The germline V gene encodes CDR1 MDHEN and CDR2 SYDVKM. V was trimmed by 7 bases and J by 0 bases, leaving 10 bases between them. The CDR3 runs to 14 residues. The CDR3 here is CASTLGGSNQPQHF. In nucleotides, the CDR3 is TGTGCCAGCACCCTGGGGGGTAGCAATCAGCCCCAGCATTTT.

This chain uses TRBV18 with TRBJ2-7, with 10 bases aligning to TRBD2. CDR1 KGHSH and CDR2 LQKENI come from the germline V gene. Trimming removed 0 bases from V and 3 bases from J; junction bases left unmatched: 14. There are 19 residues in the CDR3. The CDR3 region has the DNA TGTGCCAGCTCACCACCGATGGGCCGAGCGGGAGGGGTCTACTACGAGCAGTACTTC. Translated: CASSPPMGRAGGVYYEQYF. Using reference TRBV18 and TRBJ2-7 for the parts outside the CDR3, the full variable domain is NAGVMQNPRHLVRRRGQEARLRCSPMKGHSHVYWYRQLPEEGLKFMVYLQKENIIDESGMPKERFSAEFPKEGPSILRIQQVVRGDSAAYFCASSPPMGRAGGVYYEQYFGPGTRLTVT.